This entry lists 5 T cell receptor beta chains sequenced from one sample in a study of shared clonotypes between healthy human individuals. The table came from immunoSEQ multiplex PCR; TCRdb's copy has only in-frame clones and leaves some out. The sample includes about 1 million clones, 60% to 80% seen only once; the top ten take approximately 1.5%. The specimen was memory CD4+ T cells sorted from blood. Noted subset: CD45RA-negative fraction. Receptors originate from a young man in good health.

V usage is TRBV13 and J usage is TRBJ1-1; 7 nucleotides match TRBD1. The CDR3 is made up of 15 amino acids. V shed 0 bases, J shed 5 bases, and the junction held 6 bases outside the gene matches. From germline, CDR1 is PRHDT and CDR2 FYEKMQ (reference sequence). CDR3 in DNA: TGTGCCAGCAGCTTAGGAGGGGGCGCGCGGACTGAAGCTTTCTTT. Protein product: CASSLGGGARTEAFF.

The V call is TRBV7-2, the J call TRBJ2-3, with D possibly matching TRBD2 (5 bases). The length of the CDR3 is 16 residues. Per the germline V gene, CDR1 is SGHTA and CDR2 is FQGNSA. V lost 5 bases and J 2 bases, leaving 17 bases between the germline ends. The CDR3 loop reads CASSPGASGNTDTQYF. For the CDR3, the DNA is TGTGCCAGCAGCCCCGGCGCGAGCGGTAACACAGATACGCAGTATTTT.

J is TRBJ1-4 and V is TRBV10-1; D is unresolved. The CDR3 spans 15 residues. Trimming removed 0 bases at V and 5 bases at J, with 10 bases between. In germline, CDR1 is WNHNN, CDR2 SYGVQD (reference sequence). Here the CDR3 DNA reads TGCGCCAGCAGTGAGTCGTCAGGATCCAATGAAAAACTGTTTTTT. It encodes CASSESSGSNEKLFF.

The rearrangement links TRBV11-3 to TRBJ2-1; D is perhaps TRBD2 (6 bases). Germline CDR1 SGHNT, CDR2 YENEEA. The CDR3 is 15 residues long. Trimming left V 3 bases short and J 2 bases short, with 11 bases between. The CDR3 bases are TGTGCCAGCAGCTTTGGAGCGGGTCCCTACAATGAGCAGTTCTTC. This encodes CASSFGAGPYNEQFF.

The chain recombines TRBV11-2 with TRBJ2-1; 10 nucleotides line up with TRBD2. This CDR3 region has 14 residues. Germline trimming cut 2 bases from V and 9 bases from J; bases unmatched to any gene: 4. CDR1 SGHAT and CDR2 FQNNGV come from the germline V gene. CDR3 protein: CASSLSGRASEQFF. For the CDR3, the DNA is TGTGCCAGCAGCTTAAGCGGGAGGGCCTCTGAGCAGTTCTTC.